This TCR beta chain originates from a study of metastatic and nonmetastatic thyroid tumors. Study observations and caveats: Reports indicated that malignant thyroid tumors showed significantly higher TCR beta diversity than benign nodules did, in blood and tumor.

Thyroid surgery took place with no prior treatment in any patient. This clone was recorded many times. Its cognate antigen is unknown. Germline V lookup: CDR1 MDHEN, CDR2 SYDVKM. The length of the CDR3 is 18 residues. V was clipped by 6 bases and J by 0 bases, with 24 bases between them. TCRdb used MiXCR to call clones anew from the PCR reads. The profile shows over 20,000 clones, 11% of them singletons. The V and J genes are TRBV28 and TRBJ2-7; D call uncertain. Input material: blood. The receptor comes from a female donor with papillary thyroid cancer or a benign thyroid nodule (not recorded which). Some clones in this sample may be carry-over from other donors' samples. CDR3 nucleotides: TGTGCCAGCAGACGGACCTTCACTAAAGCGATCCACTCCTACGAGCAGTACTTC. Translating it yields CASRRTFTKAIHSYEQYF. Full variable domain (rest looked up from reference TRBV28 and TRBJ2-7): DVKVTQSSRYLVKRTGEKVFLECVQDMDHENMFWYRQDPGLGLRLIYFSYDVKMKEKGDIPEGYSVSREKKERFSLILESASTNQTSMYLCASRRTFTKAIHSYEQYFGPGTRLTVT.